This T cell receptor (beta chain) was sequenced during a study of shared clonotypes between healthy human individuals. Study summary: Each donor contributed plates that comprised three CD4 naive, three CD4 memory, two CD8 naive and one CD8 memory.

Comments on this clone: The antigen remains unidentified.

CDR3 length equals 14 residues. The V end lost 2 bases, the J end lost 8 bases, and 13 bases lay between the germline ends. Per germline, CDR1 SGHTA and CDR2 FQGNSA. General study results and limits: Genetic and exposure-history diversity was limited by the few donors.

Method: immunoSEQ multiplex PCR; TCRdb's copy keeps in-frame clones and lacks some. The profile shows about 2.4 million clones, under 95% of them singletons. Input material: naive CD4+ T cells from PBMCs. Subset specified: CD45RA+ positively selected. The TCR sequence derives from a man between 18 and 29 years old in good health. Some clones in this sample may be carry-over from other donors' samples. The chain has TRBV7-2 and TRBJ2-1, with D possibly being TRBD2 (5 bases). Here the CDR3 reads CASSLRAGTDEQFF. The CDR3 DNA follows: TGTGCCAGCAGCTTACGCGCGGGCACCGATGAGCAGTTCTTC.